The clone carrying this TCR beta chain occurred a few times. Its antigen is not identified. Since all of the isolated RNA was reverse transcribed, expressed TCRB transcripts were what got sequenced. This table comes from immunoSEQ multiplex PCR, and its TCRdb copy is limited to in-frame clones, with some not included. This table has 110,000 to 150,000 clones, less than 8.5% appearing once. This record belongs to a study of beta chain features in type 1 diabetes. In germline, CDR1 is SGHRS, CDR2 YFSETQ. Germline trimming cut 4 bases from V and 5 bases from J; bases unmatched to any gene: 6. The length of the CDR3 is 15 residues. Study-wide results and limits: Among patients with Type 1 diabetes, TCRB CDR3s were moderately but significantly shorter in every one of the four CD4+ subsets. Insertions were fewer and deletions more numerous at VDJ junctions in type 1 diabetes patients.

Sequencing was done on a sample of central memory CD4+ T cells from blood. The chain joins TRBV5-1 to TRBJ2-2; 9 bases map to TRBD1. The source of this sequence is a woman between 25 and 40 years old in good health. The DNA for the CDR3 is TGCGCCAGCAGCATAGGGACAGGGTTAACCGGGGAGCTGTTTTTT. Translated, it gives CASSIGTGLTGELFF.